The clone carrying this T cell receptor (beta chain) is termed medium-sized. This specimen comes from a study of blood T cell repertoires in COVID-19. Only in-frame clones appear in the TCRdb table, and some are missing; sequencing was by immunoSEQ multiplex PCR. The table has roughly 15,000 clones, roughly three quarters seen once. CDR3 length equals 14 residues. The chain links TRBV21-1 to TRBJ2-7; the table gives TRBD1 as D, unverified against the DNA. TRBV21-1 is termed a pseudogene. The specimen was peripheral blood. This clonotype originated in a man aged 55-75 years with acute or convalescent COVID-19. CDR3 DNA sequence: TGTGCCAGCAGCAAAGAGGGACAGGCCTTCGAGCAGTACTTC. It yields the protein CASSKEGQAFEQYF.